The rows below give T cell receptor beta chains drawn from one sample of a study of CD8 T cells in ankylosing spondylitis. TCRdb recomputed calls from the 5' RACE reads with MiXCR, one row per CDR3 protein. The sample holds some 840,000 distinct CDR3 sequences, around 11% seen once. The source material was blood, either unsorted or a sorted T cell fraction (not recorded which). These TCRs come from a male donor with ankylosing spondylitis. Both conserved end residues are part of each CDR3. A D gene is named only where the DNA matches it firmly. The size entry is marked missing in some rows and otherwise reads once, few, many or a size class.

V gene: TRBV20-1
clone size: .
J gene: TRBJ2-7
D gene: TRBD1
CDR3 protein: CSAGLDRGKDEQYF
CDR3 DNA: TGCAGTGCTGGATTGGACAGGGGTAAAGACGAGCAGTACTTC

V gene: TRBV27
clone size: many
J gene: TRBJ1-1
D gene: TRBD1
CDR3 protein: CASSFAGQGSFF
CDR3 DNA: TGTGCCAGCAGTTTTGCGGGACAGGGTAGTTTCTTT

V gene: TRBV19
clone size: .
J gene: TRBJ2-7
D gene: .
CDR3 protein: CASQDRGYPYEQYF
CDR3 DNA: TGTGCCAGTCAAGACCGGGGCTACCCCTACGAGCAGTACTTC

V gene: TRBV20-1
clone size: few
J gene: TRBJ2-7
D gene: TRBD2
CDR3 protein: CSGLAGFYEQYF
CDR3 DNA: TGCAGCGGACTAGCGGGTTTCTACGAGCAGTACTTC

V gene: TRBV5-1
clone size: .
J gene: TRBJ1-6
D gene: TRBD1
CDR3 protein: CASSPGGIDSPLHF
CDR3 DNA: TGCGCCAGCAGCCCAGGGGGGATCGATTCACCCCTCCACTTT

V gene: TRBV7-6
clone size: .
J gene: TRBJ2-1
D gene: .
CDR3 protein: CASSLGMWSSYNEQFF
CDR3 DNA: TGTGCCAGCAGCTTAGGAATGTGGAGCTCCTACAATGAGCAGTTCTTC

V gene: TRBV11-2
clone size: many
J gene: TRBJ2-3
D gene: TRBD1
CDR3 protein: CASRLSGTAERGTDTQYF
CDR3 DNA: TGTGCCAGCAGGTTATCCGGGACAGCCGAAAGGGGCACAGATACGCAGTATTTT

V gene: TRBV7-2
clone size: many
J gene: TRBJ1-1
D gene: .
CDR3 protein: CASSSGLGENTEAFF
CDR3 DNA: TGTGCCAGCAGCTCAGGGCTAGGGGAGAACACTGAAGCTTTCTTT

V gene: TRBV5-6
clone size: .
J gene: TRBJ2-1
D gene: .
CDR3 protein: CASSLGLSFLLDEQFF
CDR3 DNA: TGTGCCAGCAGCCTGGGGCTCAGCTTTCTCCTCGATGAGCAGTTCTTC

V gene: TRBV7-3
clone size: few
J gene: TRBJ1-1
D gene: TRBD1
CDR3 protein: CASSPGTGRNTEAFF
CDR3 DNA: TGTGCCAGCAGTCCGGGGACAGGGAGGAACACTGAAGCTTTCTTT

V gene: TRBV5-1
clone size: few
J gene: TRBJ2-1
D gene: TRBD2
CDR3 protein: CASSLAGRERYNEQFF
CDR3 DNA: TGCGCCAGCAGCTTGGCCGGGCGGGAGCGGTATAATGAGCAGTTCTTC

V gene: TRBV25-1
clone size: few
J gene: TRBJ2-3
D gene: .
CDR3 protein: CASSVTWGARADTQYF
CDR3 DNA: TGTGCCAGCAGTGTGACATGGGGAGCGCGCGCAGATACGCAGTATTTT

V gene: TRBV4-3
clone size: .
J gene: TRBJ1-1
D gene: TRBD1
CDR3 protein: CASSQEISTGYTEAFF
CDR3 DNA: TGCGCCAGCAGCCAAGAGATCTCGACAGGGTACACTGAAGCTTTCTTT